This T cell receptor beta chain was profiled in a study of CD8 T cells in Susac syndrome. About the study: The Susac syndrome patients were therapy-naive, on corticosteroids, or on intravenous immunoglobulin alone at blood draw. Findings and limits, study-wide: Clonal expansion did not appear in Susac syndrome CD4+ T cell repertoires.

The sample holds a few counts of this clonotype. The antigen remains unidentified. This CDR3 has 17 residues. J was trimmed by 4 bases and V by 4 bases; bases with no gene match: 11. Germline V lookup: CDR1 KGHDR, CDR2 SFDVKD. Reverse transcription used about 0.45 to 1 ug RNA and random hexamers. Amplification of TCR beta CDR3 spanned 54 Vbeta and 13 Jbeta via immunoSEQ multiplex PCR. Using its own MiXCR run on the immunoSEQ multiplex PCR reads, TCRdb lists one record per CDR3 protein. In the table there are under 250,000 distinct CDR3 sequences, over 90% of which are singletons. TCR beta from blood CD8+ and CD4+ T cells was sequenced.

Material for sequencing was CD4+ T cells from PBMCs. The TCR was taken from a human donor with Susac syndrome. The gene calls are TRBV24-1 and TRBJ2-3; TRBD2 matches at 9 bases. The CDR3 spells CATSDPLGLAFADTQYF. In nucleotides, the CDR3 is TGTGCCACCAGTGACCCTCTAGGACTAGCGTTCGCAGATACGCAGTATTTT.